This T cell receptor (beta chain) is from a study of Graves' ophthalmopathy and Graves' hyperthyroidism. Overall study findings and caveats: With a specificity of around 72% and a sensitivity of 70% to 71%, the model predicted ophthalmopathy progression.

This clonotype came up a few times. Its antigen is as yet unknown. As the template, RNA transcripts were used to amplify TCR beta CDR3 regions. HTBI-primed first-round RT-PCR preceded second-round multiplex PCR. From the multiplex PCR reads, TCRdb called clonotypes with MiXCR, one entry per CDR3 protein. The data show over 650,000 distinct CDR3 sequences, about two fifths seen once. V lost 7 bases, J lost 2 bases, and 11 bases stayed unmatched. Germline loops: CDR1 SNHLY, CDR2 FYNNEI. The CDR3 is 17 residues long. The V and J genes are TRBV2 and TRBJ2-2; TRBD1 agrees at 9 bases. The sample consisted of peripheral blood. The sequence derives from an adult man with Graves' ophthalmopathy. The CDR3 loop reads CASTPLGQGSNTGELFF. In DNA form, the CDR3 reads TGTGCCAGCACCCCGTTGGGACAGGGATCCAACACCGGGGAGCTGTTTTTT.